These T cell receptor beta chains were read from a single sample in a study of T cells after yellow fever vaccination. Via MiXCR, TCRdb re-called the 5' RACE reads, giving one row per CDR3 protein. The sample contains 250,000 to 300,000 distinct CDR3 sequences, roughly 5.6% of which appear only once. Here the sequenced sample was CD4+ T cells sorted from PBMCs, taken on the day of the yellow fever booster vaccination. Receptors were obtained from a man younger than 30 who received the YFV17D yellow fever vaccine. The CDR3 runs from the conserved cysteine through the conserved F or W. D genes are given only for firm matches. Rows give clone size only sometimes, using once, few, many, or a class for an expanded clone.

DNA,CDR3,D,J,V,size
TGTGCCAGCAGCTTAGGGGACAGGGGATATTATAATTCACCCCTCCACTTT,CASSLGDRGYYNSPLHF,TRBD1,TRBJ1-6,TRBV7-2,.
TGTGCCAGCAGCTTATTTCCCGGGGAGCTGTTTTTT,CASSLFPGELFF,.,TRBJ2-2,TRBV7-2,few
TGCAGTGCGGGGCACTCCTCGGGGACCGGGGAGCTGTTTTTT,CSAGHSSGTGELFF,.,TRBJ2-2,TRBV20-1,few
TGCGCCAGCAGCCACGTTGCTAGCGGAGATGTATACGAGCAGTACTTC,CASSHVASGDVYEQYF,TRBD2,TRBJ2-7,TRBV4-3,few
TGTGCCAGCAGGCCGGGACGGAACACTGAAGCTTTCTTT,CASRPGRNTEAFF,.,TRBJ1-1,TRBV12-3/TRBV12-4,.
TGTGCCAGCTCGAGGAACGGATTAAGTACAGCCGGGGAGCTGTTTTTT,CASSRNGLSTAGELFF,.,TRBJ2-2,TRBV18,once
TGCAGCGCTGGGACGGCCTACGAGCAGTACTTC,CSAGTAYEQYF,.,TRBJ2-7,TRBV29-1,.
TGTGCCAGCAGCCCCTTTGGACAGGAGCTTAACACTGAAGCTTTCTTT,CASSPFGQELNTEAFF,TRBD1,TRBJ1-1,TRBV3-1,many
TGTGCCAGCAGCTCGGGACCGGGACCCCAAGAGACCCAGTACTTC,CASSSGPGPQETQYF,.,TRBJ2-5,TRBV7-3,few
TGTGCCAGCAGCTTGGCGGGACGGAATAGCAATCAGCCCCAGCATTTT,CASSLAGRNSNQPQHF,.,TRBJ1-5,TRBV5-6,once
TGTGCCAGCAGCCAACAGAGAGGGGAACAGCCCCAGCATTTT,CASSQQRGEQPQHF,.,TRBJ1-5,TRBV4-2,few
TGTGCCAGCAGTCTCTCCGGGGCGTCGGAGACCCAGTACTTC,CASSLSGASETQYF,.,TRBJ2-5,TRBV7-3,few
TGTGCCAGCAGCCCAACCCCACTAGCGGGGTCGAATGAGCAGTTCTTC,CASSPTPLAGSNEQFF,TRBD2,TRBJ2-1,TRBV5-6,many
TGTGCCAGCAGTCAGGAGGCGAAAAACATTCAGTACTTC,CASSQEAKNIQYF,.,TRBJ2-4,TRBV7-3,.
TGTGCCAGCAGTTTAAGCAGGGTACGATCCGGGGAGCTGTTTTTT,CASSLSRVRSGELFF,.,TRBJ2-2,TRBV12-3/TRBV12-4,many
TGCAGTGCTAGGTATGAACGACGGAACACCGGGGAGCTGTTTTTT,CSARYERRNTGELFF,.,TRBJ2-2,TRBV20-1,.
TGTGCCAGCGAACGGTTGTCCGGGGAGCTGTTTTTT,CASERLSGELFF,.,TRBJ2-2,TRBV12-3/TRBV12-4,few
TGCAGTGCCAACCGGATTCCAGGGACTAGCGGGCGACCAGAGACCCAGTACTTC,CSANRIPGTSGRPETQYF,TRBD2,TRBJ2-5,TRBV20-1,few
TGTGCCAGCAGCTTAGTAGGTTGGACAGGGGCCACTGAAGCTTTCTTT,CASSLVGWTGATEAFF,TRBD1,TRBJ1-1,TRBV7-2,few
TGTGCCAGCAGTAGTGAGGGACAGGGGAGGTATGAGCAGTTCTTC,CASSSEGQGRYEQFF,TRBD1,TRBJ2-1,TRBV25-1,many